The source of this T cell receptor (beta chain) is a study of early T cells in non-severe SARS-CoV-2 infection. V was trimmed by 3 bases and J by 2 bases, leaving 8 bases between them. Germline V lookup: CDR1 SGHRS, CDR2 YFSETQ. The CDR3 has 13 residues. TCRdb independently ran MiXCR on the 5' RACE reads; one entry per CDR3 protein. This repertoire shows 90,000 to 130,000 distinct CDR3 sequences, 9% to 13% found once; its top ten account for less than 3.5%. This receptor was taken from an adult who was a healthcare worker with PCR-confirmed SARS-CoV-2 infection or an uninfected control (not recorded which). V and J are TRBV5-1 and TRBJ2-5; D call uncertain. The source material was whole blood. CDR3 nucleotides: TGCGCCAGCAGCTACTTACATCAAGAGACCCAGTACTTC. This gives the protein CASSYLHQETQYF.